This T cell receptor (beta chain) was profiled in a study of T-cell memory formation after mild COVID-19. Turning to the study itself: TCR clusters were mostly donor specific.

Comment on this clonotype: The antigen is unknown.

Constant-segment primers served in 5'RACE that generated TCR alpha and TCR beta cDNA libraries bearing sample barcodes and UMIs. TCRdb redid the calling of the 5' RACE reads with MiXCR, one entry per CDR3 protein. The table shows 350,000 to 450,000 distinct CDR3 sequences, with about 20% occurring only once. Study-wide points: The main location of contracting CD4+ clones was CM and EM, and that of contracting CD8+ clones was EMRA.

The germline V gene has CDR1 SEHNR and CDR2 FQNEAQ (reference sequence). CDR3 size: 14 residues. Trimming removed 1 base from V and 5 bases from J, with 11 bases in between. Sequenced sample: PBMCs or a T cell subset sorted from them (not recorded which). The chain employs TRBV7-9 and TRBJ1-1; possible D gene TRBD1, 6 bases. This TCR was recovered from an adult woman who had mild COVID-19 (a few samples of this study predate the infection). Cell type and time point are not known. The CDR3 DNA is TGTGCCAGCAGCTTAGAAGGGGGTTGGACTGAAGCTTTCTTT. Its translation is CASSLEGGWTEAFF.